The present entry profiles one T cell receptor (beta chain) with its context. The sample originates from a study of blood T cell repertoires in COVID-19. The overall study: Collection of acute and convalescent COVID-19 samples took place in the United States, Italy and Spain. The analysed material was cDNA or gDNA that came from T cells, B-cell-depleted T cells, or PBMCs.

In the study's own analysis: Estimation of nucleated cell counts relied on the amplification of reference gene primers. This table comes from immunoSEQ multiplex PCR, and its TCRdb copy is limited to in-frame clones, with some not included. That table gives V, J and clone size, and the DNA gave D and trimming. The profile shows tens of thousands of clones, about 90% of them singletons. The junction had 4 bases not matched to a gene; V was cut back by 4 bases and J by 2 bases. Germline V CDR1 and CDR2: LNHDA, SQIVND (reference sequence). This CDR3 has 15 residues. V gene TRBV19 combines with J gene TRBJ2-3; 9 bases fit TRBD2. This clonotype originated in a man at least 80 years old in a cohort sampled during active COVID-19. Input material: peripheral blood. CDR3 in DNA: TGTGCCAGTAGTAGGCTAGCGGGGAACACAGATACGCAGTATTTT. Amino acid sequence: CASSRLAGNTDTQYF.